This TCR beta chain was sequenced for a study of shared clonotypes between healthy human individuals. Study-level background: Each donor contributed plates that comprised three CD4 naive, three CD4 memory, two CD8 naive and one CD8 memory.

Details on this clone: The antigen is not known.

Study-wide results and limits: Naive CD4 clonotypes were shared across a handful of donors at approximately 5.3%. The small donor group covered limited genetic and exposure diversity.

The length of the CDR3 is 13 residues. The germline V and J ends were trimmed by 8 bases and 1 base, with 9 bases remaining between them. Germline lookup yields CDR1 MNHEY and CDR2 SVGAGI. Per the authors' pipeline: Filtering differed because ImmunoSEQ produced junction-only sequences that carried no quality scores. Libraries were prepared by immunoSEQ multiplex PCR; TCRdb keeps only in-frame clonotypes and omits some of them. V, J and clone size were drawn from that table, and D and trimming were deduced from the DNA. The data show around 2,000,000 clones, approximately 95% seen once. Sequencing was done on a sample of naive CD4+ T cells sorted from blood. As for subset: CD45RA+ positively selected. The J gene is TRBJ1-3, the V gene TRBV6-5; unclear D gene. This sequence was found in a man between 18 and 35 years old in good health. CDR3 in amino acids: CASWRGSGNTIYF. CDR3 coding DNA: TGTGCCAGCTGGCGAGGGTCTGGAAACACCATATATTTT.